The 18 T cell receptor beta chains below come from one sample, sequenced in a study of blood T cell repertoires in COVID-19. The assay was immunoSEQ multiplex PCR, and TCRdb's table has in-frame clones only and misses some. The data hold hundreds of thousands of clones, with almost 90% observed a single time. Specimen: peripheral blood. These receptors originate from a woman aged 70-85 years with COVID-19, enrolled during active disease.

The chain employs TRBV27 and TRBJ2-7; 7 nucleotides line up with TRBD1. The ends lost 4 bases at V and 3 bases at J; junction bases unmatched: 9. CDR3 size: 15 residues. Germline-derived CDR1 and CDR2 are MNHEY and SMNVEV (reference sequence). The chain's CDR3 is CASSSPAGGVYEQYF. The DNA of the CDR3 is TGTGCCAGCAGTTCCCCGGCAGGGGGAGTCTACGAGCAGTACTTC.

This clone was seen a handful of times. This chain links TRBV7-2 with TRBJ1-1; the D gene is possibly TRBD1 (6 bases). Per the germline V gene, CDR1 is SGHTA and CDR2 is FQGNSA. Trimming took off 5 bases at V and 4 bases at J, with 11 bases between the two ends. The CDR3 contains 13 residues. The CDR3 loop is CASSLQGATEAFF. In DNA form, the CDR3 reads TGTGCCAGCAGCCTACAGGGTGCCACTGAAGCTTTCTTT.

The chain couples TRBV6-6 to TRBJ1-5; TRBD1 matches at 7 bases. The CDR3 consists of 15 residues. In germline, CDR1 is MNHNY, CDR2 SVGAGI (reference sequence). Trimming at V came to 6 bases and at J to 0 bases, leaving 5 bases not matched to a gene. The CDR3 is CASSLGTVSNQPQHF. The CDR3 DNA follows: TGTGCCAGCAGCCTCGGGACAGTTAGCAATCAGCCCCAGCATTTT.

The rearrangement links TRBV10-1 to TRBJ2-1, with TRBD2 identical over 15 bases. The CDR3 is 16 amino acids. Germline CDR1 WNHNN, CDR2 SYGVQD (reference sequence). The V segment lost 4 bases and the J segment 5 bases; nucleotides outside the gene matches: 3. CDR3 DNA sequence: TGCGCCAGCAGTGGGGGACTAGCGGGGGGAGACAATGAGCAGTTCTTC. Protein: CASSGGLAGGDNEQFF.

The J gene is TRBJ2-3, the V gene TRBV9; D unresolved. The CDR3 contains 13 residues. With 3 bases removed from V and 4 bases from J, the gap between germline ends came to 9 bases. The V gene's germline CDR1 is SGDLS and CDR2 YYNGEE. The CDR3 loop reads CASSASFADTQYF. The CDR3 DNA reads TGTGCCAGCAGCGCCTCGTTCGCAGATACGCAGTATTTT.

The CDR3, as DNA: TGTGCCAGCAGGGAAAGGACAGGGGGCATTGAAAAACTGTTTTTT. Protein product: CASRERTGGIEKLFF. The rearrangement joins TRBV28 to TRBJ1-4; 11 nucleotides match TRBD1. This CDR3 contains 15 residues. V lost 6 bases, J lost 7 bases, and 7 bases stayed unmatched. Germline lookup yields CDR1 MDHEN and CDR2 SYDVKM.

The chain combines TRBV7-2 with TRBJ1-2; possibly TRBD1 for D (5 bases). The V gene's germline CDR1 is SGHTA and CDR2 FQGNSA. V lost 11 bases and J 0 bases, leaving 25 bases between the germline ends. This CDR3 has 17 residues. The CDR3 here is CAVKMGVRGWPNYGYTF. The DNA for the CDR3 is TGTGCCGTCAAAATGGGCGTTCGGGGGTGGCCTAACTATGGCTACACCTTC.

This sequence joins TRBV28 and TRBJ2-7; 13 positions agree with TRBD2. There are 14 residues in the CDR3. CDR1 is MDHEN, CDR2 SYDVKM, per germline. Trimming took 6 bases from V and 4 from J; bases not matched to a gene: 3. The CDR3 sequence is CASRKLAGGYEQYF. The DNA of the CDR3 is TGTGCCAGCAGGAAACTAGCGGGGGGGTACGAGCAGTACTTC.

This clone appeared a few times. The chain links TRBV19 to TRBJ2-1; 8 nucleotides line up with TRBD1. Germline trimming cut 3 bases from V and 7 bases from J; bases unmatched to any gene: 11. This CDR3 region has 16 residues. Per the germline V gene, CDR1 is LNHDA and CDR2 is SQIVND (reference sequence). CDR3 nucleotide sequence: TGTGCCAGTAGTATCCATAGGCCAGGGGGCAAGAATGAGCAGTTCTTC. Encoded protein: CASSIHRPGGKNEQFF.

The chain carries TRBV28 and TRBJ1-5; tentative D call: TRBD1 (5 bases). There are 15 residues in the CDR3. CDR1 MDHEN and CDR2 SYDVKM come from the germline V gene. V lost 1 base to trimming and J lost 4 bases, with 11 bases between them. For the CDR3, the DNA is TGTGCCAGCAGTTTATTACCGGGGGGAAATCAGCCCCAGCATTTT. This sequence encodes CASSLLPGGNQPQHF.

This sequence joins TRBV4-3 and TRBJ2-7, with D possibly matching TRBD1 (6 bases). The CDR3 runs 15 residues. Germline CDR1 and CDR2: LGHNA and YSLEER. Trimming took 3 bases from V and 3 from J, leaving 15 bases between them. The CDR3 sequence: CASSQGAGSFYEQYF. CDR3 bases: TGCGCCAGCAGCCAGGGGGCTGGCTCCTTCTACGAGCAGTACTTC.

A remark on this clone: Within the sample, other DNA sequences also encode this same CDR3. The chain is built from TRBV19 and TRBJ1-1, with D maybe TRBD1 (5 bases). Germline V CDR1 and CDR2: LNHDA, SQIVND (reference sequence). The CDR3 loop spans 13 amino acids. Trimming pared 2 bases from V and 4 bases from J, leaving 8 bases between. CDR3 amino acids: CASSIPGGTEAFF. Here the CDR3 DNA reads TGTGCCAGTAGTATACCGGGGGGCACTGAAGCTTTCTTT.

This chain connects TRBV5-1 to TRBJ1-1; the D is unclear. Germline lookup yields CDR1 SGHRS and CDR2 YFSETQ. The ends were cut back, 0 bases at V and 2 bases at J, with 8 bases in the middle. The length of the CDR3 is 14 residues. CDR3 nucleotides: TGCGCCAGCAGCTTGGGAGTACTTAACACTGAAGCTTTCTTT. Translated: CASSLGVLNTEAFF.

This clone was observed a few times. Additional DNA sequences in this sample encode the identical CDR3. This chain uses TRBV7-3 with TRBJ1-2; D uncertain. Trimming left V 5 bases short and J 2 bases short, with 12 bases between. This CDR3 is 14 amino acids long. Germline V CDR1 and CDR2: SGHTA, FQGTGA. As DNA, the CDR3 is TGTGCCAGCAGCCTACAAGGCGGAAACTATGGCTACACCTTC. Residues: CASSLQGGNYGYTF.

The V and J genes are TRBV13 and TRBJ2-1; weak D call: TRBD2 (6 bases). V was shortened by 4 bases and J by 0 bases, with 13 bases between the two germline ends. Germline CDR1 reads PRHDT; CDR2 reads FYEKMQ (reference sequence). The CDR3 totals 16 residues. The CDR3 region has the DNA TGTGCCAGCAGCTCGGGGGAGTTAAGCTCCTACAATGAGCAGTTCTTC. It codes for CASSSGELSSYNEQFF.

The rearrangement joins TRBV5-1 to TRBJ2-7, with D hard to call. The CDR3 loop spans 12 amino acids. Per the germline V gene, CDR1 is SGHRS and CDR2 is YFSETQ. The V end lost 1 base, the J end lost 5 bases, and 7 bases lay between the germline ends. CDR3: CASSLTGDEQYF. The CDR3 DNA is TGCGCCAGCAGCTTGACGGGTGACGAGCAGTACTTC.

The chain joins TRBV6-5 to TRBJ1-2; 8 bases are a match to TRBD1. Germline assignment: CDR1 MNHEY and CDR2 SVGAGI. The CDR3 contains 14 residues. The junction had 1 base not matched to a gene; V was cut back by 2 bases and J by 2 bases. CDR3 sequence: CASSYRTGNYGYTF. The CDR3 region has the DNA TGTGCCAGCAGTTACCGGACAGGGAACTATGGCTACACCTTC.

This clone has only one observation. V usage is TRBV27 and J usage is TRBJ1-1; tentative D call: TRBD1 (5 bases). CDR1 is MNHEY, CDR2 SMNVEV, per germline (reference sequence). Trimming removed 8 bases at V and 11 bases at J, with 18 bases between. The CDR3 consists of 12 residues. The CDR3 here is CASLRGRGDAFF. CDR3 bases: TGTGCCAGCCTGCGTGGGCGGGGGGACGCTTTCTTT.